Shown below are 10 T cell receptor beta chains from a single sample sequenced in a study of identical twins. TCRdb itself ran the 5' RACE reads through MiXCR, one entry per CDR3 protein. The table records around 680,000 distinct CDR3 sequences, 8.5% to 9% of them present only once. These data also formed part of another study, on yellow fever vaccine responses in identical twins.

Sequencing was done on a sample of PBMCs. The receptors originated from a woman aged 18-29 years in good health.

This clonotype was picked up many times. The CDR3 is CASSSGTSGMQTQYF. The DNA of the CDR3 is TGTGCCAGCAGCTCCGGGACTAGCGGAATGCAGACCCAGTACTTC. The V gene is TRBV7-8, the J gene TRBJ2-5, with TRBD2 identical over 11 bases. Germline CDR1 and CDR2: SGHVS and FQNEAQ. J gave up 6 bases and V 4 bases, and 7 bases lay outside the gene matches. The CDR3 runs 15 residues.

The gene calls are TRBV4-3 and TRBJ2-7; the D is unclear. Germline V gene sequence: CDR1 LGHNA, CDR2 YSLEER. CDR3 length equals 13 residues. With 0 bases removed from V and 5 bases from J, the gap between germline ends came to 8 bases. This CDR3 is CASSQDFNHEQYF. In nucleotides, the CDR3 is TGCGCCAGCAGCCAAGATTTCAACCACGAGCAGTACTTC.

This clonotype was counted only a few times. This chain links TRBV29-1 with TRBJ2-1; 9 bases align to TRBD2. The junction had 10 bases not matched to a gene; V was cut back by 2 bases and J by 8 bases. Germline values: CDR1 SQVTM, CDR2 ANQGSEA. The CDR3 is 15 residues long. CDR3 nucleotides: TGCAGCGTTGAACGGTTGCGGGAGGGCCTAGATGAGCAGTTCTTC. This gives the protein CSVERLREGLDEQFF.

The V and J genes are TRBV6-1 and TRBJ2-3, with D uncertain. This CDR3 contains 14 residues. V was shortened by 4 bases and J by 3 bases, with 11 bases between the two germline ends. Per germline, CDR1 MNHNS and CDR2 SASEGT. CDR3 sequence: CASSAQISTDTQYF. The CDR3 region has the DNA TGTGCCAGCAGTGCCCAGATAAGTACAGATACGCAGTATTTT.

This sequence joins TRBV6-5 and TRBJ2-2, with unresolved D. The V end lost 2 bases, the J end lost 4 bases, and 5 bases lay between the germline ends. Germline V CDR1 and CDR2: MNHEY, SVGAGI. The CDR3 totals 13 residues. CDR3: CASSYPGTGELFF. The CDR3 DNA sequence: TGTGCCAGCAGTTACCCCGGCACCGGGGAGCTGTTTTTT.

This clonotype was recorded a few times. The gene calls are TRBV29-1 and TRBJ1-2, with D tentatively TRBD1 (5 bases). Germline V CDR1 and CDR2: SQVTM, ANQGSEA. V was trimmed by 6 bases and J by 0 bases, leaving 17 bases between them. The CDR3 extends over 15 amino acids. CDR3 coding DNA: TGCAGCGTGCATCCCTTCGGGACGCCTAACTATGGCTACACCTTC. It codes for CSVHPFGTPNYGYTF.

This clonotype was seen more than once but under ten times. This chain links TRBV20-1 with TRBJ2-7, with a weak D call TRBD1 (6 bases). Trimming pared 1 base from V and 11 bases from J, leaving 21 bases between. Germline-derived CDR1 and CDR2 are DFQATT and SNEGSKA (reference sequence). The CDR3 loop spans 14 amino acids. In DNA, the CDR3 is TGCAGTGCTAGAGGTGCCGGGACACCCGAAGGGGAGTACTTC. Its protein is CSARGAGTPEGEYF.

This clonotype turned up a few times. The chain couples TRBV15 to TRBJ1-1, with a possible D match to TRBD1 (5 bases). Germline V gene sequence: CDR1 LNHNV, CDR2 YYDKDF (reference sequence). This CDR3 has 13 residues. Trimming left V 6 bases short and J 3 bases short, with 11 bases between. The CDR3 spells CATRRDSYTEAFF. The CDR3 DNA follows: TGTGCCACCAGAAGGGACTCCTACACTGAAGCTTTCTTT.

This clonotype appeared a few times. The chain links TRBV7-2 to TRBJ2-3, with D uncertain. The CDR3 sequence is 12 residues long. Germline V gene sequence: CDR1 SGHTA, CDR2 FQGNSA. V was shortened by 2 bases and J by 12 bases, with 12 bases between the two germline ends. DNA of the CDR3: TGTGCCAGCAGCTTATCTAGACGGCTACAGTATTTT. This gives the protein CASSLSRRLQYF.

This sequence joins TRBV27 and TRBJ2-1, with 10 nucleotides matching TRBD2. The CDR3 runs to 18 residues. Trimming took 3 bases from V and 0 from J; bases not matched to a gene: 8. CDR1 and CDR2 from the germline V gene are MNHEY and SMNVEV (reference sequence). Written as DNA, the CDR3 is TGTGCCAGCAGTTTTTCAGCGGGAGGGCCCGGCTCCTACAATGAGCAGTTCTTC. It codes for CASSFSAGGPGSYNEQFF.